This T cell receptor beta chain was observed in a study of blood T cell repertoires in COVID-19. Participants were aged about 18 to 100 years, lived in some 23 US areas, and enrolled virtually. The CDR3 is 14 residues long. Trimming removed 6 bases from V and 1 base from J, with 9 bases in between. Germline CDR1 and CDR2: WSHSY and SAAADI. Original methodology: Estimates of nucleated cell counts were drawn from the amplification of reference gene primers. Clones were sequenced by immunoSEQ multiplex PCR, and TCRdb holds only the in-frame ones, with some missing. The D gene and trimming were derived from the DNA, and the V and J assignments and clone size from that table. The sample has over 300,000 clones; roughly nine tenths are singletons.

The chain combines TRBV10-2 with TRBJ1-4; perhaps TRBD1 as D (6 bases). Sequencing was carried out using PBMCs or T cells enriched from blood (not recorded which). The TCR sequence derives from a woman in her 30s who had recovered from COVID-19. CDR3 amino acids: CASRSQGTNEKLFF. CDR3 sequence (DNA): TGCGCCAGCAGGTCACAGGGAACTAATGAAAAACTGTTTTTT.